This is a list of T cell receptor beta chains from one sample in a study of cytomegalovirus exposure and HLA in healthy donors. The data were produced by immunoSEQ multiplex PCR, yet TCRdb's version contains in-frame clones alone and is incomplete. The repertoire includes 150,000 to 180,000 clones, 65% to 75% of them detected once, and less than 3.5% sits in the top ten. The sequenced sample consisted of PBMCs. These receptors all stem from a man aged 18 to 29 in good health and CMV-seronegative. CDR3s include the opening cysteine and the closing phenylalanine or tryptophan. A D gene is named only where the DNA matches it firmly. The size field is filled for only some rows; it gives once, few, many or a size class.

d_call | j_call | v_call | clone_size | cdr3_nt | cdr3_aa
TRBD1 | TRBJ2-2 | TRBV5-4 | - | TGTGCCAGCAGCTTACCGGGACAGGGGGACACCGGGGAGCTGTTTTTT | CASSLPGQGDTGELFF
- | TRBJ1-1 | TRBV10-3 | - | TGTGCCATCAGTGATACAAGAAACACTGAAGCTTTCTTT | CAISDTRNTEAFF
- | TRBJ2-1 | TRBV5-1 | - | TGCGCCAGCAGCGAGGGCAGGAGCTCCTACAATGAGCAGTTCTTC | CASSEGRSSYNEQFF
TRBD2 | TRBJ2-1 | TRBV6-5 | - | TGTGCCAGCGGGAGGGGAAACAATGAGCAGTTCTTC | CASGRGNNEQFF
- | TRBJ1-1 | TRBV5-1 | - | TGCGCCAGCAAACCCCCCAGGTACACGAACACTGAAGCTTTCTTT | CASKPPRYTNTEAFF
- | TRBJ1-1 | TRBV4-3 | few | TGCGCCAGCAGCCAAGAACAGGACACTGAAGCTTTCTTT | CASSQEQDTEAFF
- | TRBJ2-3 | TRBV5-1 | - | TGCGCCAGCAGCTTGGCCCCGGGGACAGATACGCAGTATTTT | CASSLAPGTDTQYF
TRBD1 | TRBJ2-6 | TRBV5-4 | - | TGTGCCATCGGACAGGGCCAGGCCGGGGCCAACGGCCTAACTTTC | CAIGQGQAGANGLTF
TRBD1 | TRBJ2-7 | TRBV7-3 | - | TGTGCCAGCAGTACAGGGGGCGAGCAGTACTTC | CASSTGGEQYF
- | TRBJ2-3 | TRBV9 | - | TGTGCCAGCAGTGACCTGAGGGGGGGTGGCACAGATACGCAGTATTTT | CASSDLRGGGTDTQYF
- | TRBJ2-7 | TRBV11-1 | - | TGTGCCAGCAGCTTAGGTGGGAGCTCCTACGAGCAGTACTTC | CASSLGGSSYEQYF
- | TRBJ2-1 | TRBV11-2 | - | TGTGCCAGCAGCTGGGGGGGGCGCGGCGGGGCGCCCAATGAGCAGTTCTTC | CASSWGGRGGAPNEQFF
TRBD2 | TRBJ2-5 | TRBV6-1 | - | TGTGCCAGCAGTGTCCTAGCGGGGGGTGAGGAGACCCAGTACTTC | CASSVLAGGEETQYF
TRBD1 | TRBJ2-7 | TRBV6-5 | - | TGTGCCAGCAGTTACCGACCGGGACAGGGTTACGAGCAGTACTTC | CASSYRPGQGYEQYF
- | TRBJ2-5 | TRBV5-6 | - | TGTGCCAGCAGCCTCCGACAGGTAGAGACCCAGTACTTC | CASSLRQVETQYF
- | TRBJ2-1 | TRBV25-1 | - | TGTGCCAGCAGCCGGGACTTAGGAATATCGTCCTACAATGAGCAGTTCTTC | CASSRDLGISSYNEQFF
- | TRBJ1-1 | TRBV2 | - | TGTGCCAGCATCCGGGGAGAGGCAGGCCTAATCACTGAAGCTTTCTTT | CASIRGEAGLITEAFF
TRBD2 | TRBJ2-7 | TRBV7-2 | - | TGTGCCAGCAGCTCAGCGGGGGGGCCGGTCGAGCAGTACTTC | CASSSAGGPVEQYF
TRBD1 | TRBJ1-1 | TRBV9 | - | TGTGCCAGCAGCGACCCGGGACAGGGGAACACTGAAGCTTTCTTT | CASSDPGQGNTEAFF
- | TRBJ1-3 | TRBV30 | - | TGTGCCTGGGGAGGAAACCGGCCTCTAAGGACAAACACCATATATTTT | CAWGGNRPLRTNTIYF
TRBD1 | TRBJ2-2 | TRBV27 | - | TGTGCTTCAGCGCCTCTCGCAGGGGGTCACACCGGGGAGCTGTTTTTT | CASAPLAGGHTGELFF
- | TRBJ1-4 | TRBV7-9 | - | TGTGCCAGCAGCGATAAACAGGGAAAACTGTTTTTT | CASSDKQGKLFF
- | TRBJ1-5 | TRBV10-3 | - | TGTGCCATCAGTGAGTCGGGGGGACTCAATAGCAATCAGCCCCAGCATTTT | CAISESGGLNSNQPQHF
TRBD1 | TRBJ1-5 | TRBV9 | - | TGTGCCAGCAGCGTAGATTTAGGGACAGTCTTTCCCCAGCATTTT | CASSVDLGTVFPQHF
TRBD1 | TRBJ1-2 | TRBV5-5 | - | TGTGCCAGCAGCTTCCTCCAAACAGGGGAAGGCGGCTACACCTTC | CASSFLQTGEGGYTF
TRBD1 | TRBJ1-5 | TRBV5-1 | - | TGCGCCAGCAGCCGAGGACAGGGTGGCAATCAGCCCCAGCATTTT | CASSRGQGGNQPQHF
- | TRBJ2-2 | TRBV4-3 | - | TGCGCCAGCAGCCAAGCCGGGACACCAAACACCGGGGAGCTGTTTTTT | CASSQAGTPNTGELFF
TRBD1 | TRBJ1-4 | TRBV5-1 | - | TGCGCCAGCAGCTTAGACAGGGGTAATGAAAAACTGTTTTTT | CASSLDRGNEKLFF
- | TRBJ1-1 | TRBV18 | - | TGTGCCAGCTCACCACGTGAGGGCACCGACACTGAAGCTTTCTTT | CASSPREGTDTEAFF
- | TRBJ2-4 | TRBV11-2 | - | TGTGCCAGCAGCTTAGCGGGGGGCTTAGGTAACATTCAGTACTTC | CASSLAGGLGNIQYF
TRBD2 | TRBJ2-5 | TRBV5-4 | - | TGTGCCAGCAGTGAGAAAAGGGGCGGGGGGGCCTTTAAGACCCAGTACTTC | CASSEKRGGGAFKTQYF
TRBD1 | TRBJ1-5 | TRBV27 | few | TGTGCCAGCAGCTCCATCACAGGGGGAGGCAATCAGCCCCAGCATTTT | CASSSITGGGNQPQHF
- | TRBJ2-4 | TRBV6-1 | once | TGTGCCAGCAGCGATCTATCGGGTGTCCAGTACTTC | CASSDLSGVQYF
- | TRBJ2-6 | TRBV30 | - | TGTGCCTGGACCCGGGGGAGGTCGGAAAGAGGGGCCAACGTCCTGACTTTC | CAWTRGRSERGANVLTF
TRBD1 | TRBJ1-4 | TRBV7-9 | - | TGTGCCAGCAGCTTAATGGGACAGGGGAATGAAAAACTGTTTTTT | CASSLMGQGNEKLFF
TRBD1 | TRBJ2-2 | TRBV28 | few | TGTGCCAGCAGTGCCCGACAGGGGAAAATGGGGGAGCTGTTTTTT | CASSARQGKMGELFF
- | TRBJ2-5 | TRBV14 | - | TGTGCCAGCAGCCAAGGCGTCGTGCAGACCCAGTACTTC | CASSQGVVQTQYF